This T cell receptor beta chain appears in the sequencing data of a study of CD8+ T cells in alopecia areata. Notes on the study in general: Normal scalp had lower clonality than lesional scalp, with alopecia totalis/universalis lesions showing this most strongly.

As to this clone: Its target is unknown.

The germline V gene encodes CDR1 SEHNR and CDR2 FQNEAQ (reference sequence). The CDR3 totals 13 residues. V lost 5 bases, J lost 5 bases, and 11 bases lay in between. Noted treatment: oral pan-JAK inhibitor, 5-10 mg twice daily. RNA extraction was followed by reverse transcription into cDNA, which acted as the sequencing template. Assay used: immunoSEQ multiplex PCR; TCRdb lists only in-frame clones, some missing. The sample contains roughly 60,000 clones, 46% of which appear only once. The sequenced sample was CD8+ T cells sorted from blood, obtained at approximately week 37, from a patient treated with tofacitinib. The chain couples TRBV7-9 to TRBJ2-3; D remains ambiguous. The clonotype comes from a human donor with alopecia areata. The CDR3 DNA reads TGTGCCAGCAGCCCCGATTTGGGAGATACGCAGTATTTT. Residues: CASSPDLGDTQYF.